The 28 T cell receptor beta chains below come from one sample, sequenced in a study of T cells after yellow fever vaccination. In TCRdb, the 5' RACE reads were re-called with MiXCR into one record per CDR3 protein. Among about 230,000 distinct CDR3 sequences, around 6.7% were seen once, and the ten largest hold about 0.95%. This sample comprised CD4+ T cells sorted from PBMCs, obtained on the day of the yellow fever booster vaccination. Receptors were obtained from a man aged 30-40 years who received the YFV17D yellow fever vaccine.

This clonotype has at least ten counts. The chain is built from TRBV20-1 and TRBJ2-5, with D perhaps given as TRBD1 or TRBD2 (6 bases each). There are 14 residues in the CDR3. V lost 1 base and J lost 8, with 17 bases in between. Per germline, CDR1 DFQATT and CDR2 SNEGSKA (reference sequence). CDR3 sequence reads: CSARVAGRGPTQYF. CDR3 bases: TGCAGTGCTAGAGTAGCAGGCCGGGGGCCTACCCAGTACTTC.

This clonotype has at least ten counts. This chain uses TRBV14 with TRBJ2-1, with D uncertain. This CDR3 spans 13 amino acids. Per the germline V gene, CDR1 is SGHDN and CDR2 is FVKESK. Trimming took off 2 bases at V and 9 bases at J, with 11 bases between the two ends. This CDR3 is CASSQLSTGEQFF. The DNA for the CDR3 is TGTGCCAGCAGCCAACTCTCCACGGGTGAGCAGTTCTTC.

The sample holds a few counts of this clonotype. CDR3 coding DNA: TGTGCCAGCAGCCAAAGGACACTAAGCACAGATACGCAGTATTTT. Translating it yields CASSQRTLSTDTQYF. V gene TRBV3-1 combines with J gene TRBJ2-3, with D possibly being TRBD1 (5 bases). The CDR3 is 15 amino acids. Deletions cut 2 bases from V and 0 bases from J, with 9 bases between. Germline lookup yields CDR1 LGHDT and CDR2 YNNKEL (reference sequence).

The chain has TRBV10-3 and TRBJ1-5; 8 bases align to TRBD1. V was clipped by 10 bases and J by 2 bases; unmatched bases: 4. The CDR3 is 13 amino acids. Per germline, CDR1 ENHRY and CDR2 SYGVKD. Here the CDR3 DNA reads TGTGCCAACGACAGGGGCGGCAATCAGCCCCAGCATTTT. Residues: CANDRGGNQPQHF.

A few counts support this clonotype. This chain uses TRBV11-2 with TRBJ2-3, with 12 bases matching TRBD1. Germline V gene sequence: CDR1 SGHAT, CDR2 FQNNGV. Trimming removed 5 bases from V and 2 bases from J; junction bases left unmatched: 8. This CDR3 has 17 residues. CDR3 sequence: CASSPGTGGLTTDTQYF. The DNA of the CDR3 is TGTGCCAGCAGCCCGGGGACAGGGGGCCTCACCACAGATACGCAGTATTTT. Looking up the rest from reference TRBV11-2 and TRBJ2-3 gives the full variable domain: EAGVAQSPRYKIIEKRQSVAFWCNPISGHATLYWYQQILGQGPKLLIQFQNNGVVDDSQLPKDRFSAERLKGVDSTLKIQPAKLEDSAVYLCASSPGTGGLTTDTQYFGPGTRLTVL.

Concerning this clonotype: The junction and the germline gene differ at one end; a read error may be behind it. The rearrangement joins TRBV28 to TRBJ2-5, with 7 positions matching TRBD1. The CDR3 spans 11 residues. Germline V gene lookup returns CDR1 MDHEN and CDR2 SYDVKM. CDR3 coding DNA: TGTGCCAGCACCCAACCCGGGACAGTTAGTTTC. Translating gives CASTQPGTVSF.

This clonotype was recorded a few times. The rearrangement uses TRBV6-2 or TRBV6-3 and TRBJ2-1; no clear D gene. The germline CDR1 and CDR2 sequences are MNHEY and SVGEGT. The CDR3 has 11 amino acids. V was pared by 5 bases and J by 9 bases, with 8 bases between. Here the CDR3 DNA reads TGTGCCAGCAGTCCCCTTTTTGAGCAGTTCTTC. Protein sequence: CASSPLFEQFF.

There are a few counts of this clonotype. The chain couples TRBV10-3 to TRBJ1-5; the D gene is possibly TRBD1 (5 bases). Germline loops: CDR1 ENHRY, CDR2 SYGVKD. The ends were cut back, 10 bases at V and 3 bases at J, with 13 bases in the middle. The CDR3 extends over 13 amino acids. The CDR3 loop reads CASRDGINQPQHF. The CDR3 DNA sequence: TGTGCCAGCCGGGACGGGATCAATCAGCCCCAGCATTTT.

This clonotype showed up just a few times. The chain joins TRBV10-3 to TRBJ2-1, with 10 bases lining up with TRBD2. Germline assignment: CDR1 ENHRY and CDR2 SYGVKD. Unmatched junction bases numbered 7, after V lost 6 bases and J lost 5 bases. The CDR3 runs 15 residues. The chain's CDR3 is CAISRGLAENNEQFF. In nucleotides, the CDR3 is TGTGCCATCAGCCGCGGACTAGCGGAAAACAATGAGCAGTTCTTC.

This clonotype was seen a handful of times. This chain connects TRBV24-1 to TRBJ2-3; 9 bases agree with TRBD1. The CDR3 sequence is 16 residues long. Unmatched junction bases numbered 7, after V lost 4 bases and J lost 3 bases. Germline lookup yields CDR1 KGHDR and CDR2 SFDVKD. The CDR3 loop reads CATSETGTGHTDTQYF. In DNA, the CDR3 is TGTGCCACCAGTGAAACCGGGACAGGGCATACAGATACGCAGTATTTT.

This chain connects TRBV27 to TRBJ2-7; D is unresolved. Trimming pared 4 bases from V and 6 bases from J, leaving 19 bases between. The germline CDR1 and CDR2 sequences are MNHEY and SMNVEV (reference sequence). The CDR3 contains 15 residues. As DNA, the CDR3 is TGTGCCAGCAGTTGGGCGGCTAGAGGCTCGGGCGAGCAGTACTTC. It specifies CASSWAARGSGEQYF.

At least ten counts were recorded for this clonotype. The rearrangement links TRBV18 to TRBJ2-3; no clear D. The V gene lost 8 bases and the J gene lost 0 bases, with 9 bases spanning the gap. The CDR3 length is 13 residues. Per the germline V gene, CDR1 is KGHSH and CDR2 is LQKENI. CDR3 DNA: TGTGCCAGCGCGACGAGAAGCACAGATACGCAGTATTTT. It is translated as CASATRSTDTQYF.

This CDR3 reads CASSRVPRGSSYEQYF. Here the CDR3 DNA reads TGTGCCAGCAGCCGTGTCCCCCGGGGCTCCTCCTACGAGCAGTACTTC. The V and J genes are TRBV7-9 and TRBJ2-7; D might be TRBD1 or TRBD2, each matching 5 bases. Trimming removed 5 bases from V and 0 bases from J, with 17 bases in between. Germline V CDR1 and CDR2: SEHNR, FQNEAQ (reference sequence). The CDR3 consists of 16 residues.

This clonotype occurred many times. V and J are TRBV6-5 and TRBJ2-7; maybe TRBD1 (8 bases). This CDR3 has 14 amino acids. V was shortened by 7 bases and J by 2 bases, with 15 bases between the two germline ends. Germline CDR1 MNHEY, CDR2 SVGAGI. The CDR3, as DNA: TGTGCCAGCACTAACAGGGGGGGGACCTACGAGCAGTACTTC. Translated, it gives CASTNRGGTYEQYF.

As to this clonotype: The germline gene is not matched at one end of the junction; a read error may be the cause. J is TRBJ2-1 and V is TRBV10-3; TRBD2 matches at 10 bases. The CDR3 consists of 16 residues. Germline V gives CDR1 ENHRY, CDR2 SYGVKD. The CDR3 protein is CGIREPSGSHGNEQFF. The CDR3 coding sequence is TGTGGCATCAGGGAGCCTAGCGGGAGCCACGGAAATGAGCAGTTCTTC.

This clonotype was seen repeatedly, ten times or more. V gene TRBV18 combines with J gene TRBJ2-2; D is undetermined. Germline lookup yields CDR1 KGHSH and CDR2 LQKENI. Trimming took 4 bases from V and 3 from J, leaving 21 bases between them. CDR3 size: 18 residues. CDR3 bases: TGTGCCAGCTCACACGCCGCCCTCATGGGCCCCTACACCGGGGAGCTGTTTTTT. Amino acid sequence: CASSHAALMGPYTGELFF. The complete variable domain, with remaining parts taken from reference TRBV18 and TRBJ2-2, reads NAGVMQNPRHLVRRRGQEARLRCSPMKGHSHVYWYRQLPEEGLKFMVYLQKENIIDESGMPKERFSAEFPKEGPSILRIQQVVRGDSAAYFCASSHAALMGPYTGELFFGEGSRLTVL.

The sample holds a few counts of this clonotype. Here the CDR3 omits its conserved ending phenylalanine or tryptophan, so a read error is the likely source. No DNA is shown, since the ends of the CDR3 on it are uncertain; the CDR3 is the one TCRdb lists. This CDR3 reads CASSLGTRAI. This chain joins TRBV7-9 and TRBJ1-1; the tabulated D call, TRBD1, remains unverified against the DNA. Germline V gives CDR1 SEHNR, CDR2 FQNEAQ (reference sequence). A total of 10 residues make up the CDR3, ends included.

The chain combines TRBV7-8 with TRBJ2-3; D unclear. CDR3 length: 15 residues. V dropped 3 bases and J dropped 2 bases, with 12 bases sitting between them. Germline values: CDR1 SGHVS, CDR2 FQNEAQ. The CDR3 bases are TGTGCCAGCAGCTTGGCGAGCCCAGTCACAGATACGCAGTATTTT. It yields the protein CASSLASPVTDTQYF.

This clonotype occurred many times. The rearrangement joins TRBV29-1 to TRBJ1-5; TRBD1 might be the D (6 bases). Germline CDR1 reads SQVTM; CDR2 reads ANQGSEA. The CDR3 consists of 13 residues. V shed 6 bases and J shed 0 bases, with 9 bases lying between them. The CDR3 sequence: CSVQGNSNQPQHF. The CDR3 nucleotides are TGCAGCGTCCAGGGGAATAGCAATCAGCCCCAGCATTTT.

There are many counts of this clonotype. The chain has TRBV5-1 and TRBJ2-7; 13 bases are shared with TRBD2. Germline CDR1 is SGHRS and CDR2 is YFSETQ. This CDR3 spans 16 amino acids. V shed 0 bases, J shed 7 bases, and the junction held 7 bases outside the gene matches. The CDR3 DNA reads as TGCGCCAGCAGCTTGGGGGGACTAGCGGGAAGCGGAGAGCAGTACTTC. Translated: CASSLGGLAGSGEQYF.

This clonotype was observed at least ten times. The chain is built from TRBV11-2 and TRBJ2-3; 7 bases align to TRBD2. Looked up from germline, CDR1 is SGHAT and CDR2 is FQNNGV. This CDR3 region has 16 residues. Trimming at V came to 1 base and at J to 5 bases, leaving 9 bases not matched to a gene. The CDR3 sequence: CASSLGSSAGLDTQYF. The DNA of the CDR3 is TGTGCCAGCAGCTTAGGTAGTTCAGCGGGATTAGATACGCAGTATTTT.

This clonotype came up many times. Written as DNA, the CDR3 is TGTGCCAGCAGCTCGATTCAGGGGAGCTCCTACAATGAGCAGTTCTTC. It specifies CASSSIQGSSYNEQFF. The chain couples TRBV5-6 to TRBJ2-1, with D maybe TRBD1 (6 bases). The CDR3 runs 16 residues. Germline CDR1 reads SGHDT; CDR2 reads YYEEEE. V was clipped by 3 bases and J by 0 bases, with 13 bases between them.

The chain recombines TRBV11-2 with TRBJ1-5, with D possibly TRBD1 on 6 matching bases. V was shortened by 0 bases and J by 6 bases, with 9 bases between the two germline ends. CDR3 length: 14 amino acids. CDR1 is SGHAT and CDR2 is FQNNGV in the germline V gene. This CDR3 reads CASSLEGAGQPQHF. The CDR3 DNA reads TGTGCCAGCAGCTTAGAGGGGGCGGGTCAGCCCCAGCATTTT.

This clonotype was picked up many times. The genes are TRBV18 and TRBJ1-5, with TRBD1 identical over 7 bases. Trimming cost V 8 bases and J 1 base; bases outside gene matches: 5. The CDR3 runs to 14 residues. Germline V CDR1 and CDR2: KGHSH, LQKENI. CDR3 protein: CASRTGASNQPQHF. The CDR3 nucleotides are TGTGCCAGCCGTACAGGGGCGAGCAATCAGCCCCAGCATTTT. Looking up the rest from reference TRBV18 and TRBJ1-5 gives the full variable domain: NAGVMQNPRHLVRRRGQEARLRCSPMKGHSHVYWYRQLPEEGLKFMVYLQKENIIDESGMPKERFSAEFPKEGPSILRIQQVVRGDSAAYFCASRTGASNQPQHFGDGTRLSIL.

This clonotype was counted only a few times. The chain links TRBV5-1 to TRBJ1-2; D is unresolved. The CDR3 length is 14 residues. Germline V lookup: CDR1 SGHRS, CDR2 YFSETQ. V shed 0 bases and J shed 0 bases, with 6 bases lying between them. CDR3 coding DNA: TGCGCCAGCAGCTTGGAGGGAACTAACTATGGCTACACCTTC. This encodes CASSLEGTNYGYTF.

The chain has TRBV20-1 and TRBJ1-5; D is uncertain. The V end lost 0 bases, the J end lost 7 bases, and 10 bases lay between the germline ends. Germline CDR1 and CDR2: DFQATT and SNEGSKA (reference sequence). The CDR3 has 13 residues. The CDR3 loop is CSAREFPIQPQHF. The CDR3 DNA reads TGCAGTGCTAGAGAATTCCCGATACAGCCCCAGCATTTT.

This clonotype occurred many times. This chain uses TRBV5-1 with TRBJ2-1; D gene unclear. This CDR3 spans 15 amino acids. V was clipped by 1 base and J by 5 bases, with 13 bases between them. Germline V gene data show CDR1 as SGHRS and CDR2 as YFSETQ. CDR3 in amino acids: CASSLSARRNNEQFF. CDR3 nucleotide sequence: TGCGCCAGCAGCTTGTCGGCGAGGCGTAACAATGAGCAGTTCTTC.

This clonotype was seen at least ten times. The chain employs TRBV4-3 and TRBJ2-7, with 8 bases fitting TRBD2. The CDR3 consists of 16 residues. With 0 bases clipped from V and 4 bases from J, the junction kept 8 bases outside the gene matches. CDR1 is LGHNA, CDR2 YSLEER, per germline. CDR3 protein: CASSQEWAGGRYEQYF. DNA for the CDR3: TGCGCCAGCAGCCAAGAATGGGCGGGAGGTAGATACGAGCAGTACTTC.